A single T cell receptor beta chain is shown here with its context. The antigen remains unidentified. The template was genomic DNA from peripheral blood, not RNA. The sample originates from a study of T cell repertoires in aging, cancer and after chemotherapy. Study-wide results and caveats: The repertoire data cannot show anything about immunological memory following chemotherapy.

TRB rearrangements spanning V, D and J were amplified using mixed TRB-A/B primers. TCRdb re-analysed the multiplex PCR reads in MiXCR, keeping a single row per CDR3 protein. The sample yields 1,500 to 2,500 distinct CDR3 sequences, 15% to 20% seen once. The TCR comes from a human donor with a solid tumor. Sequences were obtained from blood.

The CDR3 loop reads CASSDPSSYEQYF. The CDR3 DNA is TGTGCCAGCAGCGACCCGAGCTCCTACGAGCAGTACTTC. The chain recombines TRBV6-5 with TRBJ2-7, with no clear D. Germline V gives CDR1 MNHEY, CDR2 SVGAGI. Trimming stripped 6 bases from V and 0 bases from J, with 9 bases between. This CDR3 has 13 amino acids.